The clone carrying this T cell receptor (beta chain) was seen more than once but under ten times. Its antigen is unknown. Memory CD4+ cells were defined as CD4+CD45RO+CD25-. Trimming cost V 3 bases and J 9 bases; bases outside gene matches: 5. Germline V gives CDR1 SGHRS, CDR2 YFSETQ. The CDR3 runs to 15 residues. Full-length variable regions came from constant-region reverse primers plus semi-nested Nested Universal Primer A PCR. TCRdb passed the 5' RACE reads through MiXCR, listing each CDR3 protein once. This sample has over 55,000 distinct CDR3 sequences, with 25% to 30% found just once. Findings of the study overall: Tumor memory CD4+ T cell TCR gene usage clustered with blood and lymph node memory CD4+ cells and lymph node naive CD4+ cells.

This TCR was sampled from a female donor with breast cancer. This sequence joins TRBV5-1 and TRBJ2-2; 13 nucleotides agree with TRBD2. The sequenced sample was tumor-infiltrating memory CD4+ T cells sorted from the breast tumor. Described subset: memory CD4+ T cells, CD4+CD45RO+CD25-. The CDR3 coding sequence is TGCGCCAGCAGCTCCAGACTAGCGGGAGGCCGGGAGCTGTTTTTT. Translating it yields CASSSRLAGGRELFF.